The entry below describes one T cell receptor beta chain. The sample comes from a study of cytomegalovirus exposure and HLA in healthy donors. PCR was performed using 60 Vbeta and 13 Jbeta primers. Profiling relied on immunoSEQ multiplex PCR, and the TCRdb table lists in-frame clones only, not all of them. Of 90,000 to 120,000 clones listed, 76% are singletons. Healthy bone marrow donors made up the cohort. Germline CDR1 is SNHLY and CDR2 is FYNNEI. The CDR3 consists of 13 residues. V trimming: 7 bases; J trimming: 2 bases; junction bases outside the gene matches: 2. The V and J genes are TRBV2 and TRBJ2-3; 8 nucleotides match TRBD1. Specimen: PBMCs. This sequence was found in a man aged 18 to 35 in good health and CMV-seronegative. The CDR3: CASMTGVTDTQYF. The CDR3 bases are TGTGCCAGCATGACAGGGGTCACAGATACGCAGTATTTT.